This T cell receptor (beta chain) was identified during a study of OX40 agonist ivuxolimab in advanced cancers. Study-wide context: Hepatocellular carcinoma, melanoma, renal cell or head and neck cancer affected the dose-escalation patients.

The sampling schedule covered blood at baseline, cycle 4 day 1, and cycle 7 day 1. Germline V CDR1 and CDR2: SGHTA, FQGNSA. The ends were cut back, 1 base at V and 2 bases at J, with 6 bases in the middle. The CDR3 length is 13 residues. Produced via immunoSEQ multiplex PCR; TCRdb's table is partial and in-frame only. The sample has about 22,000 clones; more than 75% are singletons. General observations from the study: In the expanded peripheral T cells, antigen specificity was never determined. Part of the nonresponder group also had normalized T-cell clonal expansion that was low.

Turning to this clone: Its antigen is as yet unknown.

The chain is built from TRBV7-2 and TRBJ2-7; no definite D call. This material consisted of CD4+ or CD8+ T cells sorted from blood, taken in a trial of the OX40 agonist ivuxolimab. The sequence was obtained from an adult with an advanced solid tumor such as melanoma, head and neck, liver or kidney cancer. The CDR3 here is CASSLVVAYEQYF. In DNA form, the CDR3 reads TGTGCCAGCAGCTTAGTGGTGGCCTACGAGCAGTACTTC.